The entry that follows covers one T cell receptor (beta chain) sequence. Its antigen is undetermined. Chemo-refractory metastatic non-small-cell lung cancer patients received focal radiation with ipilimumab CTLA-4 blockade. The sample belongs to a study of radiotherapy plus CTLA-4 blockade in lung cancer. About the research overall: Objective responses emerged in about 20% of patients, and 30% to 40% attained disease control.

This table comes from immunoSEQ multiplex PCR, and its TCRdb copy is limited to in-frame clones, with some not included. Among about 73,000 clones, roughly 84% were seen once, and the ten largest hold less than 45%. The CDR3 runs 14 residues. Trimming pared 5 bases from V and 0 bases from J, leaving 9 bases between. Germline loops: CDR1 SEHNR, CDR2 FQNEAQ (reference sequence). Findings and caveats of the study: Radiotherapy was combined with ipilimumab, and tumor-derived TCR clones then expanded in blood. Reported findings show early blood T cell clone dynamics, with interferon-beta, best predicted response.

The sequence derives from a human donor with non-small cell lung cancer that progressed on radiotherapy plus ipilimumab. This chain uses TRBV7-9 with TRBJ2-3; D remains ambiguous. The material sequenced was peripheral blood, taken from a patient treated with radiotherapy plus ipilimumab. This chain's CDR3 is CASSLWLSTDTQYF. CDR3 nucleotide sequence: TGTGCCAGCAGCCTATGGCTCAGCACAGATACGCAGTATTTT.